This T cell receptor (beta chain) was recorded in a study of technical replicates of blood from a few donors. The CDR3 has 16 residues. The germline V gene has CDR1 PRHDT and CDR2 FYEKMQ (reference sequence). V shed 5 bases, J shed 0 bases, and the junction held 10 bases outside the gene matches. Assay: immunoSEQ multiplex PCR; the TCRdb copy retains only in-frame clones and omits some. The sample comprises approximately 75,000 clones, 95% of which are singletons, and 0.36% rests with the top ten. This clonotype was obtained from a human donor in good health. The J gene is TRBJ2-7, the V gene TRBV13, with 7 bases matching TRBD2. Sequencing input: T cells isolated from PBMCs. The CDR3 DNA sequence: TGTGCCAGCAGCCCCACATCTAGCGGAGTCTCCTACGAGCAGTACTTC. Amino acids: CASSPTSSGVSYEQYF.